Presented here are 9 T cell receptor beta chains from one specimen sequenced in a study of cytomegalovirus exposure and HLA in healthy donors. The PCR contained 60 Vbeta and 13 Jbeta primers. Some clones are missing from TCRdb's copy, which holds only in-frame ones; the method was immunoSEQ multiplex PCR. The repertoire holds 150,000 to 200,000 clones, with around 86% as singletons. Material: PBMCs. Every receptor here comes from a woman between 18 and 30 years old in good health and CMV-seronegative.

CDR3 loop: CASSLFQGSSGNTIYF. The CDR3 DNA reads as TGTGCCAGCAGCTTATTTCAAGGGAGCTCTGGAAACACCATATATTTT. The V call is TRBV11-2, the J call TRBJ1-3; D not resolved. The CDR3 totals 16 residues. V was clipped by 2 bases and J by 0 bases, with 11 bases between them. Germline values: CDR1 SGHAT, CDR2 FQNNGV.

In its sample, this clone was seen a few times. A junction boundary mismatches the germline segment, possibly from a read error. This chain joins TRBV7-7 and TRBJ2-3; D remains ambiguous. The CDR3 loop spans 14 amino acids. Germline CDR1 is SSHAT and CDR2 is FNYEAQ (reference sequence). In DNA form, the CDR3 reads TGTGCTAGCAGCGCACGTTCCGGTACGGATACGCAGTATTTT. It translates to CASSARSGTDTQYF.

This clone was observed a handful of times. The same CDR3 can be traced to other DNA sequences in this sample. The chain links TRBV6-1 to TRBJ1-6; D is ambiguous. V was clipped by 1 base and J by 0 bases, with 10 bases between them. The germline CDR1 and CDR2 sequences are MNHNS and SASEGT. CDR3 size: 17 residues. CDR3 sequence: CASSEVGGSSYNSPLHF. CDR3 sequence (DNA): TGTGCCAGCAGTGAAGTCGGCGGGAGCTCCTATAATTCACCCCTCCACTTT.

DNA of the CDR3: TGTGCCAGCAGCCTTCTAGCGGGAGGGCTAAGCGAGCAGTACTTC. Protein sequence: CASSLLAGGLSEQYF. V gene TRBV7-9 combines with J gene TRBJ2-7; 12 bases match TRBD2. The CDR3 runs to 15 residues. Germline V gene lookup returns CDR1 SEHNR and CDR2 FQNEAQ (reference sequence). The trim removed 5 bases at V and 6 bases at J, leaving 8 bases unmatched.

The chain employs TRBV6-6 and TRBJ2-3, with D tentatively TRBD2 (6 bases). This CDR3 is 14 amino acids long. V lost 1 base to trimming and J lost 5 bases, with 10 bases between them. Germline CDR1 and CDR2: MNHNY and SVGAGI (reference sequence). DNA of the CDR3: TGTGCCAGCAGTTACTTAATTAGCGGAGATACGCAGTATTTT. Translating it yields CASSYLISGDTQYF.

This chain links TRBV20-1 with TRBJ2-5, with TRBD2 matching over 7 bases. CDR1 is DFQATT and CDR2 is SNEGSKA in the germline V gene (reference sequence). V dropped 5 bases and J dropped 3; count of bases not matched to a gene: 0. The CDR3 extends over 11 amino acids. This chain's CDR3 is CSAAGEETQYF. The CDR3 DNA follows: TGCAGTGCTGCGGGAGAAGAGACCCAGTACTTC.

This clone has just a few counts. This chain connects TRBV14 to TRBJ2-7; 7 bases are a match to TRBD2. Looked up from germline, CDR1 is SGHDN and CDR2 is FVKESK. V lost 1 base, J lost 2 bases, and 5 bases stayed unmatched. The CDR3 is 15 residues long. This CDR3 is CASSQGAGTTYEQYF. The CDR3 DNA reads as TGTGCCAGCAGCCAAGGAGCGGGGACGACCTACGAGCAGTACTTC.

The V and J genes are TRBV7-9 and TRBJ2-1; 7 nucleotides line up with TRBD1. The germline V gene has CDR1 SEHNR and CDR2 FQNEAQ (reference sequence). This CDR3 spans 14 amino acids. The V gene end was trimmed by 8 bases and the J gene end by 15 bases; junction bases not matched to a gene: 19. CDR3 region: CASRQGEGVGEGFF. As DNA, the CDR3 is TGTGCCAGCCGACAGGGCGAGGGTGTGGGAGAGGGGTTCTTC.

In DNA, the CDR3 is TGTGCCTGGAGAGGGGGACTCGGGAGGAGTTACTTC. Encoded protein: CAWRGGLGRSYF. V gene TRBV30 combines with J gene TRBJ2-7, with D perhaps TRBD2 (7 bases). The CDR3 consists of 12 residues. Trimming removed 3 bases from V and 13 bases from J, with 19 bases in between. Germline CDR1 is GTSNPN and CDR2 is SVGIG (reference sequence).